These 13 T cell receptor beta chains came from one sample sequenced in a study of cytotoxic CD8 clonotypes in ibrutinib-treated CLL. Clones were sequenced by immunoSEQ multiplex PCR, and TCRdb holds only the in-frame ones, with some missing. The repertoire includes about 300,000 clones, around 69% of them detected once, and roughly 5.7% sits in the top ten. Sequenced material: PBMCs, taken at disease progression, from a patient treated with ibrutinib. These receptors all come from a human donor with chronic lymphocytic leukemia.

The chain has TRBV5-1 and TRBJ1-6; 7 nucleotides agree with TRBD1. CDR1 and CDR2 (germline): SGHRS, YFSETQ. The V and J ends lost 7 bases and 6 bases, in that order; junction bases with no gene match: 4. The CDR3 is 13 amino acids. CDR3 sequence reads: CASRGTANSPLHF. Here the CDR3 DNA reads TGCGCCAGCCGAGGGACAGCTAATTCACCCCTCCACTTT.

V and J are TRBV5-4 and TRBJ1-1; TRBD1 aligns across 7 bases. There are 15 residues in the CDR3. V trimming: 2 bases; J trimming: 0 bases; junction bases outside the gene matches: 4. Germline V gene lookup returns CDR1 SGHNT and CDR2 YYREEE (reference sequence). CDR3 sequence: CASSFPDRMNTEAFF. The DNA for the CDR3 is TGTGCCAGCAGCTTCCCGGACAGGATGAACACTGAAGCTTTCTTT.

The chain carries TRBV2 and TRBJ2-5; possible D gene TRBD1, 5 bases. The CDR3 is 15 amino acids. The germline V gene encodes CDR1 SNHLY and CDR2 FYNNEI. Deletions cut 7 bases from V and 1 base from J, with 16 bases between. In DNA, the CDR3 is TGTGCCAGCACCGCTGGGGCGGTGGGCCAAGAGACCCAGTACTTC. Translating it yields CASTAGAVGQETQYF. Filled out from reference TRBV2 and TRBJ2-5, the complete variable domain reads EPEVTQTPSHQVTQMGQEVILRCVPISNHLYFYWYRQILGQKVEFLVSFYNNEISEKSEIFDDQFSVERPDGSNFTLKIRSTKLEDSAMYFCASTAGAVGQETQYFGPGTRLLVL.

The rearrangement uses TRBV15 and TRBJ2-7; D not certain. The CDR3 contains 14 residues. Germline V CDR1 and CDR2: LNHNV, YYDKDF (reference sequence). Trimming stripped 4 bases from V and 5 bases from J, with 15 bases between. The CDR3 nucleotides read TGTGCCACCAGCAAAGGACCCTCTATCCACGAGCAGTACTTC. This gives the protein CATSKGPSIHEQYF.

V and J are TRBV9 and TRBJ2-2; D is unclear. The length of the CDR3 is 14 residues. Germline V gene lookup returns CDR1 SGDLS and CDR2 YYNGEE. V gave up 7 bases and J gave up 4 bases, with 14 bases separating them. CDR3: CASRAEVSTGELFF. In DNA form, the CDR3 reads TGTGCCAGCCGCGCCGAGGTTAGCACCGGGGAGCTGTTTTTT.

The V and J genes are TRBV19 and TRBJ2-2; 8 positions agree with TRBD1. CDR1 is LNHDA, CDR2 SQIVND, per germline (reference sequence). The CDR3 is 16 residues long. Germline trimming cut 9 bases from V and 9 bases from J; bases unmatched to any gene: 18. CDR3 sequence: CASAWSGTGRSRELFF. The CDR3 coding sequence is TGTGCCAGCGCCTGGTCCGGGACAGGCCGTTCCCGGGAGCTGTTTTTT.

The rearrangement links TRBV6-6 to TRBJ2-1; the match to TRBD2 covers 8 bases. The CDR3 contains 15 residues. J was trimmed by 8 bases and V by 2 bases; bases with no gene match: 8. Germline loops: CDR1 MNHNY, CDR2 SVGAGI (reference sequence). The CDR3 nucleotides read TGTGCCAGCAGTTACCCGGGGGGGATTGTTTATGAGCAGTTCTTC. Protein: CASSYPGGIVYEQFF.

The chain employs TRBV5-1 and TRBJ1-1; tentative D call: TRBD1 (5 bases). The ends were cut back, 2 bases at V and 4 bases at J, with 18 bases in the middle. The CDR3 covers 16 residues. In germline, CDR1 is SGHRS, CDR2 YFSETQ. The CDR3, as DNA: TGCGCCAGCAGCTTTCTGGGGCCCCAGGGCAGCACTGAAGCTTTCTTT. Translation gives CASSFLGPQGSTEAFF. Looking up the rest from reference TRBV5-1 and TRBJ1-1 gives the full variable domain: KAGVTQTPRYLIKTRGQQVTLSCSPISGHRSVSWYQQTPGQGLQFLFEYFSETQRNKGNFPGRFSGRQFSNSRSEMNVSTLELGDSALYLCASSFLGPQGSTEAFFGQGTRLTVV.

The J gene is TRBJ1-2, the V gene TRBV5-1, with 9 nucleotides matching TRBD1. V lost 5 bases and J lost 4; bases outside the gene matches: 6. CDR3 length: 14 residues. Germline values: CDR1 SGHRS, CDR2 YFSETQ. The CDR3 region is CASSRDRALYGYTF. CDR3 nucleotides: TGCGCCAGCAGTCGGGACAGGGCCCTCTATGGCTACACCTTC. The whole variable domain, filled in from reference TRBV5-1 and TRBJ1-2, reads KAGVTQTPRYLIKTRGQQVTLSCSPISGHRSVSWYQQTPGQGLQFLFEYFSETQRNKGNFPGRFSGRQFSNSRSEMNVSTLELGDSALYLCASSRDRALYGYTFGSGTRLTVV.

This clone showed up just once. Here the CDR3 reads CASSQLEGGTEAFF. The DNA for the CDR3 is TGCGCCAGCAGCCAACTAGAGGGGGGAACTGAAGCTTTCTTT. J is TRBJ1-1 and V is TRBV4-1; D perhaps matches TRBD1 (6 bases). The CDR3 extends over 14 amino acids. CDR1 is MGHRA, CDR2 YSYEKL, per germline. V was trimmed by 2 bases and J by 5 bases, leaving 12 bases between them.

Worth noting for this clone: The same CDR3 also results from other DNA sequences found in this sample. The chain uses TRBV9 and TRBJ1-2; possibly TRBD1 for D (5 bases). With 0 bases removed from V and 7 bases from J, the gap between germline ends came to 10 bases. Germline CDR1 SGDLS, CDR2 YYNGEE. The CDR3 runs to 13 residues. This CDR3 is CASSVGQGGGYTF. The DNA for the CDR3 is TGTGCCAGCAGCGTAGGCCAGGGAGGTGGCTACACCTTC. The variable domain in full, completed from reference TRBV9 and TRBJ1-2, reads DSGVTQTPKHLITATGQRVTLRCSPRSGDLSVYWYQQSLDQGLQFLIQYYNGEERAKGNILERFSAQQFPDLHSELNLSSLELGDSALYFCASSVGQGGGYTFGSGTRLTVV.

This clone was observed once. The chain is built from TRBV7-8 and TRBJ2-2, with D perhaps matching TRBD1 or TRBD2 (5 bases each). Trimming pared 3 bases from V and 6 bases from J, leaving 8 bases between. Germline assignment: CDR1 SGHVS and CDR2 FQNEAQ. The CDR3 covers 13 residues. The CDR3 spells CASSFQGAGELFF. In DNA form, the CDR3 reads TGTGCCAGCAGCTTCCAGGGAGCCGGGGAGCTGTTTTTT.

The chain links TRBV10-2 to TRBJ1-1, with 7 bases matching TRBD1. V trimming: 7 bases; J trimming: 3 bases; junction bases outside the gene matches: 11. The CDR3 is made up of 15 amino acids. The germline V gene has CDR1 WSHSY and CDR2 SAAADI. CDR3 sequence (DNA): TGCGCCAGCAACTACAGGGGCGATTTAGACACTGAAGCTTTCTTT. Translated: CASNYRGDLDTEAFF.